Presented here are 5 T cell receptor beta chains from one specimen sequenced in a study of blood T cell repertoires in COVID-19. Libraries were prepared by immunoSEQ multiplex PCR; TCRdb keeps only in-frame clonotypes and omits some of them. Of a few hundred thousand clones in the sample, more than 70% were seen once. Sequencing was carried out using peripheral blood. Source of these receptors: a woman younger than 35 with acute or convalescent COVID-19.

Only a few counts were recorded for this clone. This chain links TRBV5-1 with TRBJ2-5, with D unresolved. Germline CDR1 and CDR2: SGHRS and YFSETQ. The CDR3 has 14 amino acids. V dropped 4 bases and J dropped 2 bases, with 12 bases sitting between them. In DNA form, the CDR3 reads TGCGCCAGCAGCGACGTGACTCGTCAAGAGACCCAGTACTTC. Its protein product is CASSDVTRQETQYF. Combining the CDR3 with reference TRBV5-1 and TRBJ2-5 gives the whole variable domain KAGVTQTPRYLIKTRGQQVTLSCSPISGHRSVSWYQQTPGQGLQFLFEYFSETQRNKGNFPGRFSGRQFSNSRSEMNVSTLELGDSALYLCASSDVTRQETQYFGPGTRLLVL.

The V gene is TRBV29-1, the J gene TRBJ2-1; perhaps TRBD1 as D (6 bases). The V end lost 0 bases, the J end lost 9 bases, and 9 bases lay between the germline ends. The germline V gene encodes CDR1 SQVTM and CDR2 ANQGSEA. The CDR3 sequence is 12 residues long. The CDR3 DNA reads TGCAGCGTTGAAGACTTCAGGGGTGAGCAGTTCTTC. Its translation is CSVEDFRGEQFF.

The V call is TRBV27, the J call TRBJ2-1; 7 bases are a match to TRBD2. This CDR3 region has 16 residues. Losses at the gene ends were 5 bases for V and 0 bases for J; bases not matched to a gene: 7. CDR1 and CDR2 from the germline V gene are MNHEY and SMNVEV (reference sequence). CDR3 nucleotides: TGTGCCAGCAGTCCAATAGCGGGTCCCTCCTACAATGAGCAGTTCTTC. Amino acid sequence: CASSPIAGPSYNEQFF.

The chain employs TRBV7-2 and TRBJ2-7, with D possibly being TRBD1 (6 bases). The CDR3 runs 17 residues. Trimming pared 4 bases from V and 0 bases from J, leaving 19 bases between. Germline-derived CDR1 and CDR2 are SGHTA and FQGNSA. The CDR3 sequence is CASSSPLTGTRSYEQYF. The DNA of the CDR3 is TGTGCCAGCAGCTCCCCGCTGACCGGGACACGCTCCTACGAGCAGTACTTC.

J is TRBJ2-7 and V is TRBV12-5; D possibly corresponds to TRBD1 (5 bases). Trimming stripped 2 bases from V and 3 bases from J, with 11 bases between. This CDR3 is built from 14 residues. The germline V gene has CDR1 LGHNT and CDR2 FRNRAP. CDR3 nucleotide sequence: TGTGCTAGTGGTTTGCAGGGAAAAGTCTACGAGCAGTACTTC. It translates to CASGLQGKVYEQYF.